This TCR beta chain stems from a study of blood T cell repertoires in COVID-19. At the level of the study: The United States, Italy and Spain provided the acute and convalescent COVID-19 samples.

Clones were sequenced by immunoSEQ multiplex PCR, and TCRdb holds only the in-frame ones, with some missing. The data show approximately 500,000 clones, 80% to 90% seen once. CDR3 length: 15 residues. Germline lookup yields CDR1 SGHNT and CDR2 YENEEA. J lost 9 bases, V lost 2 bases, and 5 bases had no gene match. The receptor was derived from a human donor in a cohort sampled during active COVID-19. Sequenced sample: peripheral blood. The chain combines TRBV11-3 with TRBJ2-1; 12 nucleotides match TRBD2. CDR3 loop: CASSLTSGRTVEQFF. Written as DNA, the CDR3 is TGTGCCAGCAGCTTAACTAGCGGGAGGACTGTTGAGCAGTTCTTC.